The present T cell receptor (beta chain) was sequenced within a study of control samples from healthy donors and cancer patients. Method: immunoSEQ multiplex PCR; TCRdb's copy keeps in-frame clones and lacks some. The data contain approximately 50,000 clones, roughly 90% of them singletons. V was trimmed by 5 bases and J by 0 bases, leaving 11 bases between them. Germline-derived CDR1 and CDR2 are MNHEY and SMNVEV (reference sequence). The CDR3 sequence is 15 residues long. The rearrangement uses TRBV27 and TRBJ1-3; TRBD1 is a possible D gene (5 bases). The source of this sequence is a man in his 60s with head and neck cancer. Source material: PBMCs. The CDR3 coding sequence is TGTGCCAGCAGTCTGCGTGGGACCTCTGGAAACACCATATATTTT. Protein product: CASSLRGTSGNTIYF.